The 15 T cell receptor beta chains below come from one sample, sequenced in a study of blood T cell repertoires in COVID-19. Generated by immunoSEQ multiplex PCR, the TCRdb table keeps only in-frame clones and is missing some. The data contain over 150,000 clones, less than 90% of them singletons. Sequenced sample: peripheral blood. These receptors all come from a man between 18 and 35 years old with active or convalescent COVID-19.

The V call is TRBV29-1, the J call TRBJ2-7, with TRBD1 matching over 10 bases. V lost 6 bases and J lost 0; bases outside the gene matches: 8. Germline V gene data show CDR1 as SQVTM and CDR2 as ANQGSEA. This CDR3 is built from 15 residues. The CDR3 spells CSVATGTGVSYEQYF. The DNA of the CDR3 is TGCAGCGTAGCAACCGGGACAGGGGTCTCCTACGAGCAGTACTTC.

The V gene is TRBV3-1 (or the pseudogene TRBV3-2), the J gene TRBJ2-2; D unresolved. The CDR3 runs to 12 residues. With 2 bases removed from V and 5 bases from J, the gap between germline ends came to 3 bases. Germline V gene data show CDR1 as LGHDT and CDR2 as YNNKEL (reference sequence). CDR3 sequence reads: CASSQLTGELFF. The CDR3 bases are TGTGCCAGCAGCCAATTAACCGGGGAGCTGTTTTTT.

V gene TRBV5-4 combines with J gene TRBJ2-5, with 7 bases matching TRBD2. The CDR3 consists of 14 residues. Germline CDR1 is SGHNT and CDR2 is YYREEE (reference sequence). After removal of 3 bases from V and 4 bases from J, the junction contained 6 bases not matched to a gene. Here the CDR3 reads CASSWGGGGETQYF. The CDR3 bases are TGTGCCAGCAGCTGGGGCGGGGGTGGAGAGACCCAGTACTTC.

The chain couples TRBV28 to TRBJ2-7; 12 bases are shared with TRBD2. The CDR3 has 15 amino acids. CDR1 is MDHEN, CDR2 SYDVKM, per germline. Trimming at V came to 8 bases and at J to 5 bases, leaving 10 bases not matched to a gene. In DNA form, the CDR3 reads TGTGCCAGCTTCCAACTAGCGGGAGGAGGCCACGAGCAGTACTTC. This gives the protein CASFQLAGGGHEQYF.

The rearrangement uses TRBV5-4 and TRBJ2-5; TRBD2 matches 12 bases. There are 16 residues in the CDR3. The J segment lost 2 bases and the V segment lost 4 bases, leaving 6 bases of the junction unmatched. CDR1 SGHNT and CDR2 YYREEE come from the germline V gene (reference sequence). The CDR3: CASSHRTSGVQETQYF. DNA of the CDR3: TGTGCCAGCAGCCACCGGACTAGCGGGGTTCAAGAGACCCAGTACTTC.

The chain links TRBV7-3 to TRBJ2-3; TRBD1 matches 9 bases. This CDR3 is built from 15 residues. The germline CDR1 and CDR2 sequences are SGHTA and FQGTGA. The junction had 7 bases not matched to a gene; V was cut back by 3 bases and J by 6 bases. CDR3 sequence (DNA): TGTGCCAGCAGCTTGGGACAGGGAGGGAGGGATACGCAGTATTTT. Translation gives CASSLGQGGRDTQYF.

In nucleotides, the CDR3 is TGTGCCACCAGTGATAACCTAGCCTATAGCGGGAGCGGGCAAGGTGAGCAGTTCTTC. It yields the protein CATSDNLAYSGSGQGEQFF. V is TRBV24-1 and J is TRBJ2-1, with 9 nucleotides matching TRBD2. The CDR3 consists of 19 residues. Germline V gene lookup returns CDR1 KGHDR and CDR2 SFDVKD. The V gene end was trimmed by 3 bases and the J gene end by 9 bases; junction bases not matched to a gene: 20.

The CDR3 reads CSASKGVYGYTF. CDR3 DNA sequence: TGCAGTGCTAGTAAAGGGGTGTATGGCTACACCTTC. V usage is TRBV20-1 and J usage is TRBJ1-2, with a tentative D call TRBD1 (5 bases). In germline, CDR1 is DFQATT, CDR2 SNEGSKA (reference sequence). This CDR3 spans 12 amino acids. V gave up 3 bases and J gave up 5 bases, with 10 bases separating them.

This clone showed up just once. V is TRBV29-1 and J is TRBJ2-7, with a possible D match to TRBD2 (7 bases). Trimming cost V 1 base and J 2 bases, with 27 bases left between them. The CDR3 length is 19 residues. Germline V gene lookup returns CDR1 SQVTM and CDR2 ANQGSEA. CDR3 sequence reads: CSVEARGSLGRGAAYEQYF. In nucleotides, the CDR3 is TGCAGCGTTGAAGCACGAGGCTCGTTGGGTCGGGGGGCGGCCTACGAGCAGTACTTC.

The chain joins TRBV6-6 to TRBJ2-1; a possible D gene is TRBD1 (6 bases). Germline CDR1 and CDR2: MNHNY and SVGAGI (reference sequence). This CDR3 has 12 residues. Deletions cut 4 bases from V and 7 bases from J, with 8 bases between. CDR3 nucleotide sequence: TGTGCCAGCAGTTCTACAGGGAATGAGCAGTTCTTC. Translating it yields CASSSTGNEQFF.

The chain is built from TRBV10-3 and TRBJ1-1; D gene ambiguous. CDR3 size: 15 residues. Trimming shortened V by 7 bases and J by 1 base, and 16 bases separated the two germline ends. CDR1 and CDR2 from the germline V gene are ENHRY and SYGVKD. CDR3 region: CAINKDKYQNTEAFF. The CDR3 DNA is TGTGCCATCAATAAAGACAAGTACCAGAACACTGAAGCTTTCTTT.

The chain carries TRBV5-1 and TRBJ1-6, with D unresolved. The CDR3 extends over 15 amino acids. CDR1 SGHRS and CDR2 YFSETQ come from the germline V gene. V lost 2 bases and J lost 6, with 12 bases in between. CDR3 amino acids: CASSLGGLGNSPLHF. The CDR3, as DNA: TGCGCCAGCAGCTTAGGAGGGTTGGGTAATTCACCCCTCCACTTT.

The chain employs TRBV5-8 and TRBJ2-7; 9 bases agree with TRBD1. Trimming took 7 bases from V and 2 from J; bases not matched to a gene: 4. This CDR3 has 13 residues. Germline assignment: CDR1 SGHTS and CDR2 YDEGEE. CDR3 sequence: CASGQGSTYEQYF. The DNA for the CDR3 is TGTGCCAGCGGACAGGGGTCAACCTACGAGCAGTACTTC.

V gene TRBV7-9 combines with J gene TRBJ1-3; D unresolved. V lost 7 bases, J lost 8 bases, and 9 bases lay in between. The V gene's germline CDR1 is SEHNR and CDR2 FQNEAQ (reference sequence). CDR3 length equals 11 residues. This chain's CDR3 is CASTLEDTIYF. As DNA, the CDR3 is TGTGCCAGCACCCTAGAAGACACCATATATTTT.

The V gene is TRBV15, the J gene TRBJ1-4, with D perhaps matching TRBD1 (5 bases). The CDR3 sequence is 16 residues long. V lost 0 bases, J lost 3 bases, and 11 bases lay in between. Per germline, CDR1 LNHNV and CDR2 YYDKDF (reference sequence). CDR3: CATSRDLGGPNEKLFF. The CDR3 DNA sequence: TGTGCCACCAGCAGAGATCTCGGGGGTCCTAATGAAAAACTGTTTTTT.